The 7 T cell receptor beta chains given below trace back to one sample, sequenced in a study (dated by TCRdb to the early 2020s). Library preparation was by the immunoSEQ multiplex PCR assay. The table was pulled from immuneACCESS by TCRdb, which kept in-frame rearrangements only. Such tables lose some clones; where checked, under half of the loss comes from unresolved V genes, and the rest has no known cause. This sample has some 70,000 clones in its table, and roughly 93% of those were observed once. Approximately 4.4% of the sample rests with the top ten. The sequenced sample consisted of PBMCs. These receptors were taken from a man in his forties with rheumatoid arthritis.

CDR3 in DNA: TGCGCCAGCAGCCCGGGGACCAGGGCAATGGATGAAAAACTGTTTTTT. Translated, it gives CASSPGTRAMDEKLFF. The chain uses TRBV4-3 and TRBJ1-4; possibly TRBD1 for D (5 bases). The CDR3 runs to 16 residues. The germline gives CDR1 LGHNA, CDR2 YSLEER. V was shortened by 4 bases and J by 6 bases, with 18 bases between the two germline ends.

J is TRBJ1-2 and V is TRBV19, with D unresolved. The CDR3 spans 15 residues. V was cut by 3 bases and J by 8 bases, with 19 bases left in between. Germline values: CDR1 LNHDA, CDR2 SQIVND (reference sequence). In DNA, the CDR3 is TGTGCCAGTAGTATCGCGGAAGGGCCCTCCGTGGGCTACACCTTC. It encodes CASSIAEGPSVGYTF.

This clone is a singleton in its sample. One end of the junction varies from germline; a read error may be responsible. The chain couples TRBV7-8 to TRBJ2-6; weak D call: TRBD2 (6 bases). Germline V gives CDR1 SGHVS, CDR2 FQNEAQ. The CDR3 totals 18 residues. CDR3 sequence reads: CASNHPGTVTSGANVLTF. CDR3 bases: TGTGCCAGCAACCACCCCGGGACTGTGACGTCTGGGGCCAACGTTCTGACTTTC.

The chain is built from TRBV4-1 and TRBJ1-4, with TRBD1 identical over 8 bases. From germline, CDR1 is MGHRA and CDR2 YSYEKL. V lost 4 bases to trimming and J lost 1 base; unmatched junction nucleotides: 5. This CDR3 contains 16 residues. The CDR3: CASSPDRVETNEKLFF. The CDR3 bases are TGCGCCAGCAGCCCGGACAGGGTAGAAACTAATGAAAAACTGTTTTTT.

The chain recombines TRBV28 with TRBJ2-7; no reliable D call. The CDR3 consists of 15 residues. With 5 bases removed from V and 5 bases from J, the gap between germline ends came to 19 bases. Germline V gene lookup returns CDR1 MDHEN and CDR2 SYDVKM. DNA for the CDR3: TGTGCCAGCAGTACCCCGTCGGGCTCGGACCACGAGCAGTACTTC. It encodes CASSTPSGSDHEQYF.

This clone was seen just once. The CDR3 DNA reads TGTGCCACCAGCAACGGGCCAGGCCGGAATGAAAAACTGTTTTTT. This encodes CATSNGPGRNEKLFF. The chain employs TRBV15 and TRBJ1-4; D is unresolved. V lost 4 bases, J lost 5 bases, and 14 bases lay in between. The germline V gene encodes CDR1 LNHNV and CDR2 YYDKDF (reference sequence). The CDR3 runs 15 residues. Supplemented by reference TRBV15 and TRBJ1-4, the full variable domain reads DAMVIQNPRYQVTQFGKPVTLSCSQTLNHNVMYWYQQKSSQAPKLLFHYYDKDFNNEADTPDNFQSRRPNTSFCFLDIRSPGLGDTAMYLCATSNGPGRNEKLFFGSGTQLSVL.

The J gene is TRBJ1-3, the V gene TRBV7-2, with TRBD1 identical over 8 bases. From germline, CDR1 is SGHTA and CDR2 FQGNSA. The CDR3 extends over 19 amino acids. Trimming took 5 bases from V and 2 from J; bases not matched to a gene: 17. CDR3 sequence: CASSARQGIRVAPGNTIYF. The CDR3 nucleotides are TGTGCCAGCAGCGCAAGACAGGGGATTCGGGTGGCGCCTGGAAACACCATATATTTT. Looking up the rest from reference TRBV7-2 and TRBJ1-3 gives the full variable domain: GAGVSQSPSNKVTEKGKDVELRCDPISGHTALYWYRQSLGQGLEFLIYFQGNSAPDKSGLPSDRFSAERTGGSVSTLTIQRTQQEDSAVYLCASSARQGIRVAPGNTIYFGEGSWLTVV.